This TCR beta chain was documented in a study of post-analysis software for immune sequencing data. Regarding the study as a whole: Higher frequency in patients than in controls was seen for about five TRBV segments, with TRBV5-6, TRBV5-1 and TRBV20-1 among them.

V lost 2 bases to trimming and J lost 5 bases, with 9 bases between them. Germline V gene sequence: CDR1 SEHNR, CDR2 FQNEAQ (reference sequence). This CDR3 contains 13 residues. The sample holds one count of this clonotype. Its antigen is undetermined. Built from TCR beta cDNA, the libraries had unique molecular identifiers in them. From the PCR reads, TCRdb called clonotypes with MiXCR, one entry per CDR3 protein. The data contain some 690,000 distinct CDR3 sequences, just under 30% of them seen just once; the ten biggest clones take up approximately 0.55%. Sequencing was carried out using blood. The TCR originated in a girl aged 5-17 years with multiple sclerosis. This chain connects TRBV7-9 to TRBJ1-1; D is ambiguous. The CDR3 spells CASSLQAVTEAFF. CDR3 nucleotide sequence: TGTGCCAGCAGCTTACAGGCCGTGACTGAAGCTTTCTTT.